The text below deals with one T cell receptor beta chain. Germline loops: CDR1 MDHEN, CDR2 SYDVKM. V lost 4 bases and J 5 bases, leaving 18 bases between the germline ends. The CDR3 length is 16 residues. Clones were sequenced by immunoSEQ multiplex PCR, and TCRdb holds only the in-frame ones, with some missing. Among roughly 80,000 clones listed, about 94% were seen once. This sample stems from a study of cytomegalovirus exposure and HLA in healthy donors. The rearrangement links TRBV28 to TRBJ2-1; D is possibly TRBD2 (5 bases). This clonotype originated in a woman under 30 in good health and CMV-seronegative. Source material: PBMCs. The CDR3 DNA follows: TGTGCCAGCAGTTACTTAGAGATGGGAGACCACAATGAGCAGTTCTTC. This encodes CASSYLEMGDHNEQFF.